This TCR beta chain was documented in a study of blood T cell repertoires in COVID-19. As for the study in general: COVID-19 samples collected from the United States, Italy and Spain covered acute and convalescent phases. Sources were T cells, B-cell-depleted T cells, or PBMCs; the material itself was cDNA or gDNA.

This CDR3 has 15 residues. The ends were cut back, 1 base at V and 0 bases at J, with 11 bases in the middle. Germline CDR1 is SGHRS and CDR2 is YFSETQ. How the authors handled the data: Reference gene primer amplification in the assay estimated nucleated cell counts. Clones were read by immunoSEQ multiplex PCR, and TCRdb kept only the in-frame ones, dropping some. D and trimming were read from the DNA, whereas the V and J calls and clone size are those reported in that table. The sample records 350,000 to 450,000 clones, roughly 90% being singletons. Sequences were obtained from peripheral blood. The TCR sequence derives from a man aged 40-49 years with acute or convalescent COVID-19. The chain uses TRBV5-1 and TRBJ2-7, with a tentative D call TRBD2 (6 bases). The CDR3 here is CASSLRGTDSYEQYF. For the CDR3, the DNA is TGCGCCAGCAGCTTGCGGGGGACGGACTCCTACGAGCAGTACTTC. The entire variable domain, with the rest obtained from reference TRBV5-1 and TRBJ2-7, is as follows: KAGVTQTPRYLIKTRGQQVTLSCSPISGHRSVSWYQQTPGQGLQFLFEYFSETQRNKGNFPGRFSGRQFSNSRSEMNVSTLELGDSALYLCASSLRGTDSYEQYFGPGTRLTVT.